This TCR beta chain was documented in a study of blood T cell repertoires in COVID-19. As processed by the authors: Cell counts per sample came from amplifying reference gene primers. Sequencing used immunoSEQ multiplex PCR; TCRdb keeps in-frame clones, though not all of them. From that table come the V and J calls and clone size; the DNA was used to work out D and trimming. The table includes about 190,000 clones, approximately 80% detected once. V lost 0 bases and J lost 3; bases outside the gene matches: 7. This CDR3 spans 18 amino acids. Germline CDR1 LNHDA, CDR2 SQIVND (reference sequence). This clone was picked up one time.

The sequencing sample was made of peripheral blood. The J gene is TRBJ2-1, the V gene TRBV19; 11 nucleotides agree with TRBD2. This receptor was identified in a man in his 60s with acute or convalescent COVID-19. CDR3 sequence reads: CASSIELGTSGLYNEQFF. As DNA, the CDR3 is TGTGCCAGTAGTATAGAACTTGGGACTAGCGGCCTCTACAATGAGCAGTTCTTC. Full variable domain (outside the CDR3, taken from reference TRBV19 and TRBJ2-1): DGGITQSPKYLFRKEGQNVTLSCEQNLNHDAMYWYRQDPGQGLRLIYYSQIVNDFQKGDIAEGYSVSREKKESFPLTVTSAQKNPTAFYLCASSIELGTSGLYNEQFFGPGTRLTVL.